This paragraph covers one TCR beta chain sequence. Germline CDR1 reads MNHEY; CDR2 reads SVGAGI. CDR3 size: 14 residues. V gave up 7 bases and J gave up 3 bases; unmatched junction bases: 8. The sample is drawn from a study of blood T cell repertoires in COVID-19. Measured with immunoSEQ multiplex PCR; TCRdb has only the in-frame clones, and not every one. Of about 81,000 clones in the sample, approximately 90% were seen once. Sequences were obtained from peripheral blood. The chain has TRBV6-5 and TRBJ2-7; 8 positions agree with TRBD1. This clonotype was obtained from an older man with active or convalescent COVID-19. For the CDR3, the DNA is TGTGCCAGCACTCCGGGACAGGAGTACTACGAGCAGTACTTC. Translated: CASTPGQEYYEQYF.